This T cell receptor (beta chain) was recovered during a study of response to subunit inactivated influenza vaccine. MiXCR, applied by TCRdb to the RT-PCR reads, yields one record per CDR3 protein. The sample holds over 150,000 distinct CDR3 sequences, about 9% seen once. As to this clonotype: Its matching antigen is unknown.

Findings and limits, study-wide: Few additional T cells are recruited per seasonal influenza vaccination, authors suggested.

This clonotype was sampled from a man in his fifties or sixties who received an inactivated influenza vaccine. The sequencing here drew on non-naive T cells sorted from PBMCs, taken on the day of vaccination.

Here the CDR3 DNA reads TGTGCCAGCAGTCGGGGCTCACCCTACAATGAGCAGTTCTTC. Encoded protein: CASSRGSPYNEQFF. The chain has TRBV12-3 or TRBV12-4 and TRBJ2-1; TRBD1 or TRBD2 may be the D gene (5 bases each). This CDR3 has 14 amino acids. Trimming cost V 5 bases and J 2 bases, with 10 bases left between them.